This T cell receptor beta chain originates from a study of human T cells and chemical hapten exposure. As for time point: patch test 2, 6 weeks after DPC sensitization. This sample's treatment: therapeutic diphenylcyclopropenone sensitization with weekly scalp DPC. This clonotype was counted a few times. The junction shows a germline mismatch at one end, possibly a read error. TCRdb recomputed calls from the RACE reads with MiXCR, one row per CDR3 protein. The sample holds roughly 150,000 distinct CDR3 sequences, 12% seen once. The starting material was whole blood, obtained in connection with sensitization to the hapten diphenylcyclopropenone (DPC). The sequence was obtained from a woman aged 50 to 65 with alopecia areata. Some clones in this sample may be carry-over from other donors' samples.

As DNA, the CDR3 is TGCGCCAGCAGCTTCCAGGGACCGGGACAGATTAATTCACCCCTCCATTTT. Encoded protein: CASSFQGPGQINSPLHF. The chain carries TRBV5-1 and TRBJ1-6, with 7 bases matching TRBD1. The CDR3 length is 17 residues. Germline values: CDR1 SGHRS, CDR2 YFSETQ.